One sample yielded the 21 T cell receptor beta chains listed below, sequenced in a study of T cells after posttransplantation cyclophosphamide. The protocol was immunoSEQ multiplex PCR, while the TCRdb copy is restricted to in-frame clones and leaves out a portion. The sample yields over 750 clones, about 85% seen once. The specimen was gut tissue. These receptors were collected from a man aged 45 to 65.

The chain carries TRBV2 and TRBJ1-1; 8 bases fit TRBD1. The J segment lost 5 bases and the V segment lost 4 bases, leaving 6 bases of the junction unmatched. Germline V CDR1 and CDR2: SNHLY, FYNNEI. The CDR3 loop spans 14 amino acids. The CDR3 loop is CASSVEQGGTEAFF. CDR3 sequence (DNA): TGTGCCAGCAGTGTAGAACAGGGGGGGACTGAAGCTTTCTTT.

This rearrangement joins TRBV30 to TRBJ2-1, with a tentative D call TRBD2 (5 bases). The CDR3 loop spans 13 amino acids. Looked up from germline, CDR1 is GTSNPN and CDR2 is SVGIG (reference sequence). In DNA form, the CDR3 reads TGTGGAGCGGACCTGAGCTCCTACAATGAGCAGTTCTTC. It encodes CGADLSSYNEQFF.

V and J are TRBV7-2 and TRBJ2-3, with 8 bases fitting TRBD1. The ends lost 6 bases at V and 1 base at J; junction bases unmatched: 3. Germline-derived CDR1 and CDR2 are SGHTA and FQGNSA. The CDR3 is made up of 14 amino acids. CDR3 protein: CASSWGQGTDTQYF. CDR3 DNA sequence: TGTGCCAGCAGTTGGGGACAGGGCACAGATACGCAGTATTTT.

The V call is TRBV5-1, the J call TRBJ2-1, with D uncertain. The V end lost 4 bases, the J end lost 4 bases, and 3 bases lay between the germline ends. From germline, CDR1 is SGHRS and CDR2 YFSETQ. The CDR3 loop spans 11 amino acids. CDR3 DNA sequence: TGCGCCAGCAGCCTTTACAATGAGCAGTTCTTC. Its translation: CASSLYNEQFF.

V and J are TRBV12-5 and TRBJ1-1; the match to TRBD1 covers 8 bases. After removal of 3 bases from V and 0 bases from J, the junction contained 9 bases not matched to a gene. Germline V gives CDR1 LGHNT, CDR2 FRNRAP. This CDR3 comprises 17 residues. The CDR3 coding sequence is TGTGCTAGTGGTTTAAGGGGACAGGCCCGTTTGAACACTGAAGCTTTCTTT. Encoded protein: CASGLRGQARLNTEAFF.

The rearrangement joins TRBV2 to TRBJ2-5, with TRBD2 identical over 8 bases. The end of the DNA is better explained by TRBJ2-7, so the J call may be wrong. The CDR3 is 13 residues long. Per the germline V gene, CDR1 is SNHLY and CDR2 is FYNNEI. The CDR3 bases are TGTGCCAGCAGTGGGGGACTAGTCTACGAGCAGTACTTC. Its translation is CASSGGLVYEQYF.

The chain combines TRBV28 with TRBJ1-1; TRBD1 aligns across 7 bases. With 2 bases clipped from V and 9 bases from J, the junction kept 9 bases outside the gene matches. The CDR3 is 14 residues long. Germline-derived CDR1 and CDR2 are MDHEN and SYDVKM. The CDR3 sequence: CASSLRTGAVKAFF. The CDR3 DNA sequence: TGTGCCAGCAGTTTACGCACAGGGGCTGTTAAAGCTTTCTTT. The full variable domain, its missing parts supplied by reference TRBV28 and TRBJ1-1, is DVKVTQSSRYLVKRTGEKVFLECVQDMDHENMFWYRQDPGLGLRLIYFSYDVKMKEKGDIPEGYSVSREKKERFSLILESASTNQTSMYLCASSLRTGAVKAFFGQGTRLTVV.

Only one count was recorded for this clone. The CDR3 reads CSVSDDEQYF. For the CDR3, the DNA is TGCAGCGTTAGCGACGACGAGCAGTACTTC. V usage is TRBV29-1 and J usage is TRBJ2-7; D unresolved. Trimming left V 5 bases short and J 5 bases short, with 7 bases between. There are 10 residues in the CDR3. Germline CDR1 and CDR2: SQVTM and ANQGSEA.

The chain uses TRBV5-4 and TRBJ2-7; 10 positions agree with TRBD1. Per germline, CDR1 SGHNT and CDR2 YYREEE (reference sequence). J gave up 5 bases and V 4 bases, and 3 bases lay outside the gene matches. CDR3 size: 13 residues. The CDR3 reads CASSGGQGDEQYF. DNA of the CDR3: TGTGCCAGCAGCGGAGGACAGGGGGACGAGCAGTACTTC. Variable domain in full (rest from reference TRBV5-4 and TRBJ2-7): ETGVTQSPTHLIKTRGQQVTLRCSSQSGHNTVSWYQQALGQGPQFIFQYYREEENGRGNFPPRFSGLQFPNYSSELNVNALELDDSALYLCASSGGQGDEQYFGPGTRLTVT.

The V gene is TRBV2, the J gene TRBJ1-5; D perhaps matches TRBD1 (6 bases). CDR1 and CDR2 from the germline V gene are SNHLY and FYNNEI. V was pared by 6 bases and J by 5 bases, with 17 bases between. CDR3 length: 15 residues. CDR3 region: CASRGGGTNHQPQHF. CDR3 nucleotide sequence: TGTGCCAGCAGAGGGGGGGGGACAAATCATCAGCCCCAGCATTTT.

The chain has TRBV27 and TRBJ2-7; D possibly corresponds to TRBD2 (6 bases). Germline values: CDR1 MNHEY, CDR2 SMNVEV (reference sequence). The CDR3 is 18 residues long. V dropped 2 bases and J dropped 0 bases, with 20 bases sitting between them. CDR3 in DNA: TGTGCCAGCAGTTTAGCCCCCCTCGGCGGGGCGGTCTCCTACGAGCAGTACTTC. It translates to CASSLAPLGGAVSYEQYF.

The chain uses TRBV28 and TRBJ1-2; 7 bases are shared with TRBD1. The junction had 9 bases not matched to a gene; V was cut back by 7 bases and J by 4 bases. This CDR3 spans 14 amino acids. In germline, CDR1 is MDHEN, CDR2 SYDVKM. The CDR3: CASTDPGTVYGYTF. CDR3 coding DNA: TGTGCCAGCACCGACCCCGGGACAGTCTATGGCTACACCTTC.

The rearrangement uses TRBV25-1 and TRBJ2-5; no definite D call. With the DNA end fitting TRBJ2-7 better, the J assignment may be wrong. Per germline, CDR1 MGHDK and CDR2 SYGVNS. This CDR3 comprises 12 residues. CDR3 amino acids: CASSAQNYEQYF. The CDR3 region has the DNA TGTGCCAGCAGTGCCCAGAACTACGAGCAGTACTTC.

The CDR3 region is CASSDGRYGYTF. CDR3 nucleotides: TGTGCCAGCAGTGATGGCCGTTATGGCTACACCTTC. This rearrangement joins TRBV25-1 to TRBJ1-2; no clear D. Trimming removed 3 bases from V and 5 bases from J, with 7 bases in between. Germline V gene data show CDR1 as MGHDK and CDR2 as SYGVNS. This CDR3 region has 12 residues.

The V and J genes are TRBV5-1 and TRBJ2-3; D unclear. V shed 3 bases and J shed 4 bases, with 9 bases lying between them. Per germline, CDR1 SGHRS and CDR2 YFSETQ. The CDR3 runs 13 residues. The CDR3 sequence is CASSSESSDTQYF. The CDR3 DNA reads TGCGCCAGCAGCTCAGAAAGTTCAGATACGCAGTATTTT.

J is TRBJ2-2 and V is TRBV7-9, with 7 bases aligning to TRBD2. Unmatched junction bases numbered 5, after V lost 7 bases and J lost 3 bases. From germline, CDR1 is SEHNR and CDR2 FQNEAQ (reference sequence). The CDR3 is 14 amino acids. The CDR3 nucleotides read TGTGCCAGCACGCAGCGGGGCTACACCGGGGAGCTGTTTTTT. Translation gives CASTQRGYTGELFF.

By its share, this clone is large. The chain couples TRBV9 to TRBJ2-1, with 8 bases identical to TRBD2. Germline CDR1 is SGDLS and CDR2 is YYNGEE. CDR3 size: 15 residues. The J segment lost 4 bases and the V segment lost 0 bases, leaving 3 bases of the junction unmatched. CDR3 DNA sequence: TGTGCCAGCAGCGTAGTATCGGGAGGGTACAATGAGCAGTTCTTC. Encoded protein: CASSVVSGGYNEQFF.

The rearrangement uses TRBV6-5 and TRBJ2-1, with 10 positions matching TRBD1. V trimming: 10 bases; J trimming: 7 bases; junction bases outside the gene matches: 13. Germline CDR1 and CDR2: MNHEY and SVGAGI. The CDR3 runs 15 residues. CDR3 sequence (DNA): TGTGCCACCTCACTCGACAGGGGGCCAGGGAATGAGCAGTTCTTC. Amino acid sequence: CATSLDRGPGNEQFF.

Concerning this clone itself: Relative to the germline gene, one junction end is altered; a read error may explain this. The V and J genes are TRBV7-9 and TRBJ2-1; TRBD2 might be the D (6 bases). This CDR3 is built from 17 residues. CDR1 is SEHNR and CDR2 is FQNEAQ in the germline V gene (reference sequence). CDR3 DNA: TGTGTCAGCAGCTTAAGTCCTACGGGAGCCCCCTACAATGAGCAGTTCTTC. Its translation: CVSSLSPTGAPYNEQFF.

The rearrangement uses TRBV12-5 and TRBJ2-5; 10 nucleotides align to TRBD2. With 5 bases clipped from V and 4 bases from J, the junction kept 10 bases outside the gene matches. CDR1 LGHNT and CDR2 FRNRAP come from the germline V gene. This CDR3 contains 16 residues. CDR3 sequence (DNA): TGTGCTAGTGGTCCGTCCCTTACTAGCGGGGCAGAGACCCAGTACTTC. As protein: CASGPSLTSGAETQYF.

The J gene is TRBJ1-3, the V gene TRBV7-2; tentative D call: TRBD1 (6 bases). V dropped 3 bases and J dropped 8 bases, with 14 bases sitting between them. This CDR3 has 14 residues. Germline V gene sequence: CDR1 SGHTA, CDR2 FQGNSA. This chain's CDR3 is CASSLTGRVDTIYF. The CDR3 DNA reads TGTGCCAGCAGCTTGACAGGTCGCGTGGACACCATATATTTT.